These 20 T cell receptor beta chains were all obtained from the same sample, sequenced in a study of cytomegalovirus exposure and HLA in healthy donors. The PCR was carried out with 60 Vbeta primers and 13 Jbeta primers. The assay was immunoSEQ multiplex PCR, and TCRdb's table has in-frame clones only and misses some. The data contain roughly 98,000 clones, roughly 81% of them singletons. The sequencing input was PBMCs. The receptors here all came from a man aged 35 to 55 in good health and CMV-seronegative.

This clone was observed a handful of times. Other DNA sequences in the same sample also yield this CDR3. The CDR3 nucleotides read TGTGCCAGCAGCCAGAGACAGGGTTTGAACACTGAAGCTTTCTTT. This translates into CASSQRQGLNTEAFF. The chain combines TRBV14 with TRBJ1-1, with 7 bases aligning to TRBD1. The V gene's germline CDR1 is SGHDN and CDR2 FVKESK. There are 15 residues in the CDR3. Germline trimming cut 3 bases from V and 0 bases from J; bases unmatched to any gene: 4.

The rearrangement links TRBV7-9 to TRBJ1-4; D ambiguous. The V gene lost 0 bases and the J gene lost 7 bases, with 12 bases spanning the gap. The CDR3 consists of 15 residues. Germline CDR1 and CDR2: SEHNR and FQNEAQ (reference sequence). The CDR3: CASSLAESLLEKLFF. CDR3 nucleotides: TGTGCCAGCAGCTTAGCTGAGTCTCTTCTTGAAAAACTGTTTTTT.

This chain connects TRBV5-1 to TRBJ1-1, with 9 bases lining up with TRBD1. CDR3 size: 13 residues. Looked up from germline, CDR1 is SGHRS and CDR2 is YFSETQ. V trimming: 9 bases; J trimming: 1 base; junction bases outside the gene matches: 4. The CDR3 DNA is TGCGCCACCAGGACAGGGGCGAACACTGAAGCTTTCTTT. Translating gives CATRTGANTEAFF.

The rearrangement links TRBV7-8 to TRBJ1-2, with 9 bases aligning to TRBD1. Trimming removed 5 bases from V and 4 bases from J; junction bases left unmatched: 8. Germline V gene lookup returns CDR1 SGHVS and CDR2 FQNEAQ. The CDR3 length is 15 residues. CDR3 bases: TGTGCCAGCAGCCTCCAACCGGGACAGGGCTATGGCTACACCTTC. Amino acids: CASSLQPGQGYGYTF.

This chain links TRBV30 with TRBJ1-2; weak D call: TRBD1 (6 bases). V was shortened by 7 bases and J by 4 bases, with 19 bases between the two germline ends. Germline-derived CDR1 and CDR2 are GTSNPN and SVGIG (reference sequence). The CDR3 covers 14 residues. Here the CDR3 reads CASNSPRDTYGYTF. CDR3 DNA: TGTGCCTCAAACTCCCCCCGGGACACCTATGGCTACACCTTC.

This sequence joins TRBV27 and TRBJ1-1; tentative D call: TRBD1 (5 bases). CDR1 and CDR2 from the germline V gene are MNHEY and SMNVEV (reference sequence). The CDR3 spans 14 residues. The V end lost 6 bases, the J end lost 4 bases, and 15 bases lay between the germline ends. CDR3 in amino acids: CASSGPGSGTEAFF. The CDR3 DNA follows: TGTGCCAGCAGCGGTCCAGGGTCAGGCACTGAAGCTTTCTTT.

The CDR3 sequence is CASSSPGQAPYEQYF. CDR3 in DNA: TGTGCCAGCAGTTCCCCGGGACAGGCCCCCTACGAGCAGTACTTC. The chain combines TRBV27 with TRBJ2-7, with TRBD1 matching over 8 bases. This CDR3 is built from 15 residues. V was clipped by 4 bases and J by 2 bases; unmatched bases: 7. Germline CDR1 and CDR2: MNHEY and SMNVEV (reference sequence).

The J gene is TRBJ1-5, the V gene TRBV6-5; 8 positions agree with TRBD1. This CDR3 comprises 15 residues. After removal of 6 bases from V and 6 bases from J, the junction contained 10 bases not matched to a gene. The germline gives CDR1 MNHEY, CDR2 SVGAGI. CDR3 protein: CASRPTQGVAQPQHF. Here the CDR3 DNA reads TGTGCCAGCAGACCTACACAGGGGGTGGCTCAGCCCCAGCATTTT.

CDR3 nucleotides: TGTGCCAGCAGCATGGGACAGGGAAACACCATATATTTT. It is translated as CASSMGQGNTIYF. The chain is built from TRBV7-9 and TRBJ1-3; 7 bases are a match to TRBD1. Per the germline V gene, CDR1 is SEHNR and CDR2 is FQNEAQ (reference sequence). This CDR3 has 13 amino acids. After removal of 5 bases from V and 4 bases from J, the junction contained 2 bases not matched to a gene.

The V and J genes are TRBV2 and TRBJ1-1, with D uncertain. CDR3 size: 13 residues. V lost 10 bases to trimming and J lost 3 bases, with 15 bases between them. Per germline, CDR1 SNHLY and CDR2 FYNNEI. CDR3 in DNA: TGTGCCATGAGAGACCCGCGGTACACTGAAGCTTTCTTT. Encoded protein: CAMRDPRYTEAFF.

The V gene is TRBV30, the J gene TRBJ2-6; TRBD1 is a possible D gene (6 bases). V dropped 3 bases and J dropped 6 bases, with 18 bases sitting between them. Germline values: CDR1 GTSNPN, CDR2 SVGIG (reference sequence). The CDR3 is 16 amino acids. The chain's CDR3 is CAWSPGQAFEANVLTF. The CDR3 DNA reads TGTGCCTGGAGCCCGGGACAAGCTTTCGAGGCCAACGTCCTGACTTTC. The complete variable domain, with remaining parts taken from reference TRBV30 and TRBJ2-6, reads SQTIHQWPATLVQPVGSPLSLECTVEGTSNPNLYWYRQAAGRGLQLLFYSVGIGQISSEVPQNLSASRPQDRQFILSSKKLLLSDSGFYLCAWSPGQAFEANVLTFGAGSRLTVL.

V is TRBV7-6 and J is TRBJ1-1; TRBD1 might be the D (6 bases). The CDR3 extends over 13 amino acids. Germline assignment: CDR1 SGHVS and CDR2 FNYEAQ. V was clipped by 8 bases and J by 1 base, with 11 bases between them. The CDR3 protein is CASRSGANTEAFF. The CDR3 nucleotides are TGTGCCAGCCGATCAGGGGCGAACACTGAAGCTTTCTTT.

The CDR3 coding sequence is TGTGCCAGCAGCCCGGGTAGCGGCAGAGATACGCAGTATTTT. It specifies CASSPGSGRDTQYF. This chain uses TRBV2 with TRBJ2-3; TRBD2 might be the D (6 bases). V lost 6 bases and J 5 bases, leaving 15 bases between the germline ends. In germline, CDR1 is SNHLY, CDR2 FYNNEI. This CDR3 is built from 14 residues.

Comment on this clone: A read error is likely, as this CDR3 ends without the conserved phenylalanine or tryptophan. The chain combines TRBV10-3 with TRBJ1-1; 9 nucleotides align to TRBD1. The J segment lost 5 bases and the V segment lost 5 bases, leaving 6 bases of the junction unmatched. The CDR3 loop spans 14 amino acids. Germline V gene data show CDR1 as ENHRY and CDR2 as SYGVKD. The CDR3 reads CAISPGTGITEAFL. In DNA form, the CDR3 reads TGTGCCATCAGTCCCGGGACAGGGATAACTGAAGCTTTCCTT.

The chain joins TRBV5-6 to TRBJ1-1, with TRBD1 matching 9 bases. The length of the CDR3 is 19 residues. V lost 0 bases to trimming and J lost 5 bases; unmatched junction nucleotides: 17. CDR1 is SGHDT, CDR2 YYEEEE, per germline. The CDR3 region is CASSLEALMDRGFQTEAFF. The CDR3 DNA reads TGTGCCAGCAGCTTGGAGGCGCTGATGGACAGGGGATTTCAGACTGAAGCTTTCTTT.

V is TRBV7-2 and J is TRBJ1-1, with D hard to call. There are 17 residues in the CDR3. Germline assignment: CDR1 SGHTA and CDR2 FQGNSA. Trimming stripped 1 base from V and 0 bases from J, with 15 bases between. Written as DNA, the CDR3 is TGTGCCAGCAGCTTAGAGCGTCCAGCCTTCATGAACACTGAAGCTTTCTTT. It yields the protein CASSLERPAFMNTEAFF.

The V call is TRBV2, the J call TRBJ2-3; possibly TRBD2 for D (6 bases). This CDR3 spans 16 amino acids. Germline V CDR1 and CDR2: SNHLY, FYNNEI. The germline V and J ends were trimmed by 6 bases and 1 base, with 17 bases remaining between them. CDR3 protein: CASRKDGLLGTDTQYF. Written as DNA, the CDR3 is TGTGCCAGCAGAAAAGACGGACTATTAGGCACAGATACGCAGTATTTT. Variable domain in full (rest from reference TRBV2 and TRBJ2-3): EPEVTQTPSHQVTQMGQEVILRCVPISNHLYFYWYRQILGQKVEFLVSFYNNEISEKSEIFDDQFSVERPDGSNFTLKIRSTKLEDSAMYFCASRKDGLLGTDTQYFGPGTRLTVL.

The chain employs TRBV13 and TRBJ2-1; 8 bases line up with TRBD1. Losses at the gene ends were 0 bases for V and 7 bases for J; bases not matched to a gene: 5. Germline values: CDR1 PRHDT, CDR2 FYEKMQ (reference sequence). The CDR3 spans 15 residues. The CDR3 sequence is CASSLGGQGGNEQFF. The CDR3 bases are TGTGCCAGCAGCTTAGGTGGACAGGGCGGGAATGAGCAGTTCTTC. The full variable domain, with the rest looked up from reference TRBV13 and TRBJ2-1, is AAGVIQSPRHLIKEKRETATLKCYPIPRHDTVYWYQQGPGQDPQFLISFYEKMQSDKGSIPDRFSAQQFSDYHSELNMSSLELGDSALYFCASSLGGQGGNEQFFGPGTRLTVL.

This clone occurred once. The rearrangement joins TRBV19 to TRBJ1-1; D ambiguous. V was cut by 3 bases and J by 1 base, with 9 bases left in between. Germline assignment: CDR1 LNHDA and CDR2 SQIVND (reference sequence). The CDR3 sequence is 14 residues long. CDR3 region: CASSIQVGNTEAFF. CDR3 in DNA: TGTGCCAGTAGTATTCAGGTGGGGAACACTGAAGCTTTCTTT.

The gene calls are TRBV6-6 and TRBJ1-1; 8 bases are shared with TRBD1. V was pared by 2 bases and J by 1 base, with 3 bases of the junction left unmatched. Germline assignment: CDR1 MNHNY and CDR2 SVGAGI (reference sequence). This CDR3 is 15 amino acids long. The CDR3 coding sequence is TGTGCCAGCAGTTACCCGGGGACAGGGAACACTGAAGCTTTCTTT. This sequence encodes CASSYPGTGNTEAFF.